Included here is one T cell receptor beta chain sequence, with context. Its antigen is still unknown. This entry comes from a study of T cells expressing NK-cell markers (dated by TCRdb to 2018 to 2021). For context, the study as a whole: Fewer than ten donors provided sorted CD3+CD56+NKG2C+, CD3+CD56+NKG2C- and CD3+CD56-NKG2C+ T-cell subsets, whose TCR beta-chain repertoires were profiled. All eight donors whose samples were sequenced were randomly selected healthy volunteers, three of them men and five women. Among the eight sequenced donors, seven were HCMV-seropositive and one was HCMV-seronegative. Sequencing of the libraries produced 2 x 150 bp reads on Illumina HiSeq 2000/2500, MiSeq or NextSeq.

Sequencing was performed on an Illumina HiSeq 2000. The TCR beta cDNA libraries were made using 5'RACE template switching, a step that added both a universal primer site and unique molecular identifiers. Priming for cDNA synthesis came from the TCR beta constant segment, and two successive PCR amplification steps followed. The paper's processing steps were these. MIGEC was used to demultiplex reads and group the reads by UMI, and MiTCR was used to assemble and quantify clonotypes. To exclude erroneous sequences, only TCR cDNA sequences supported by at least two reads were retained. Downstream repertoire analysis used the tcR package, and clonotypes were matched across fractions by CDR3 nucleotide sequence plus V segment. VDJmatch was used to annotate antigen specificity against VDJdb, with one amino acid substitution in CDR3 allowed. TCRdb reprocessed the reads and lists each CDR3 protein sequence as a single entry, with no DNA. TCRdb, not the original authors, processed these V and J calls. The sample table includes about 300,000 distinct CDR3 sequences. The leading ten clones occupy roughly 4.2% of the sample.

There are 14 amino acids in the CDR3, from cysteine to phenylalanine inclusive. No DNA accompanies this entry. Based on the germline V gene (reference sequence), the CDR1 and CDR2 sequences are DFQATT and SNEGSKA. Findings and caveats that apply to the study as a whole: Those dominant clonotypes were again the most abundant among CD3+CD56-NKG2C+ cells in a few donors, at roughly 25-60.1%. Whether the expanded NKG2C-expressing T cell clones were specific for HCMV antigens was left unclear. In a handful of donors, the dominant CD3+CD56+NKG2C+ clonotypes ranked among the top 10 CD8+ clonotypes, making up about 1.0-7.0% of CD8+ T cells.

To determine HCMV serostatus, a commercial ELISA kit was used to detect HCMV-specific IgG in serum. Ficoll density gradient centrifugation was used to isolate peripheral blood mononuclear cells from blood. This sequence originates from a woman between 18 and 69 years old in good health. Sequenced input: blood T cells: a sorted CD56 or NKG2C T cell subset, CD4+ or CD8+ T cells, or bulk PBMC T cells (not recorded which). The rearrangement joined TRBV20-1 to TRBJ2-7; lacking DNA, the TRBD2 call made by TCRdb goes unchecked. The CDR3 region has the sequence CSARDPRESYEQYF.